This T cell receptor beta chain is from a study of cytomegalovirus exposure and HLA in healthy donors. Regarding the study as a whole: It was only CMV serostatus that was available as immune exposure information.

PCR involved 60 Vbeta and 13 Jbeta primers. The data were produced by immunoSEQ multiplex PCR, yet TCRdb's version contains in-frame clones alone and is incomplete. This table has 100,000 to 150,000 clones, more than 15% appearing once. Comments on this clone: Its specificity is not known.

Trimming took off 4 bases at V and 7 bases at J, with 13 bases between the two ends. The length of the CDR3 is 14 residues. CDR1 is SNHLY, CDR2 FYNNEI, per germline. What was sequenced was PBMCs. This chain connects TRBV2 to TRBJ1-4, with a weak D call TRBD1 (5 bases). The sequence was collected from a female donor in good health and CMV-seropositive. The CDR3 here is CASSADRSREKLFF. The CDR3 nucleotides read TGTGCCAGCAGTGCAGACAGATCTCGTGAAAAACTGTTTTTT.